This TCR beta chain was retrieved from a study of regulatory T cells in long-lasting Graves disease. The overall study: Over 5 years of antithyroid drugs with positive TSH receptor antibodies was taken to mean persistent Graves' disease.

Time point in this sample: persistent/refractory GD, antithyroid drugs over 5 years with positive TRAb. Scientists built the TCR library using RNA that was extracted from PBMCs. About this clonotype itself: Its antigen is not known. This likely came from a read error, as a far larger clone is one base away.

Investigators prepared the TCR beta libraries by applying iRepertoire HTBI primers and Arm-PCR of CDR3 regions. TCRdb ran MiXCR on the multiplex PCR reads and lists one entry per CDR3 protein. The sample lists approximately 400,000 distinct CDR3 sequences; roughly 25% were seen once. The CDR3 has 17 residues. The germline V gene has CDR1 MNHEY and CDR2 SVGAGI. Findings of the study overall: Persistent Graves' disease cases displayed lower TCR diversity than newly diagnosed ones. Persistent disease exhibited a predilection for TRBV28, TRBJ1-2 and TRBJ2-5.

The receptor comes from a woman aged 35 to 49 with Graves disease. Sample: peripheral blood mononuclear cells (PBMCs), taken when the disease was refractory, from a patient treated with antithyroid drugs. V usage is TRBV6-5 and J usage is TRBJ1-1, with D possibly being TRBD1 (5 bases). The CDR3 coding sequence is TGTGCCGGCAGTTACGCGGACAAGGCCTGGGGGAACACTGAAGCTTTCTTT. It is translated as CAGSYADKAWGNTEAFF.